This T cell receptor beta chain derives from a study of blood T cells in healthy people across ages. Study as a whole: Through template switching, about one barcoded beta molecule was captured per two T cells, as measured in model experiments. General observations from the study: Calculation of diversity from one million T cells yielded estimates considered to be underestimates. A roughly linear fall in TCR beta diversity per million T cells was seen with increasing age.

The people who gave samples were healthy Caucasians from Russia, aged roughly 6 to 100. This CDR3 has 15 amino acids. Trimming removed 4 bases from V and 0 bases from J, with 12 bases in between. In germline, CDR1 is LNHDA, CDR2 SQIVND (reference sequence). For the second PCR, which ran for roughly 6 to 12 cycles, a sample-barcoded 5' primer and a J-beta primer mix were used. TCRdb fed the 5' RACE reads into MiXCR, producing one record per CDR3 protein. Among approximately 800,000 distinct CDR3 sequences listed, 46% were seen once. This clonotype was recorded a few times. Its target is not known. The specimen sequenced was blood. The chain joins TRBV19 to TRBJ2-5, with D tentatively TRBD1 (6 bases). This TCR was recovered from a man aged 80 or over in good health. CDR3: CASSTIQGNQETQYF. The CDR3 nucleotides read TGTGCCAGTAGTACCATACAGGGTAACCAAGAGACCCAGTACTTC.